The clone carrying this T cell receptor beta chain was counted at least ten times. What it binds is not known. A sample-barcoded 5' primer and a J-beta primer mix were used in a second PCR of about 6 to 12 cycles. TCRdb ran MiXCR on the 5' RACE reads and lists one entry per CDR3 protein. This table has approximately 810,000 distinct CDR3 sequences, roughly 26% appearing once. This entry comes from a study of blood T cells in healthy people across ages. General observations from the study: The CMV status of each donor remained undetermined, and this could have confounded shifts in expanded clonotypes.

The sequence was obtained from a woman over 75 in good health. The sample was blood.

The CDR3 nucleotides are TGCAGTGCTACGACCACTAGCGGGGGGGCCTACGAGCAGTACTTC. Translating gives CSATTTSGGAYEQYF. V is TRBV20-1 and J is TRBJ2-7; TRBD2 aligns across 13 bases. The CDR3 sequence is 15 residues long. The germline CDR1 and CDR2 sequences are DFQATT and SNEGSKA (reference sequence). Losses at the gene ends were 4 bases for V and 2 bases for J; bases not matched to a gene: 5.